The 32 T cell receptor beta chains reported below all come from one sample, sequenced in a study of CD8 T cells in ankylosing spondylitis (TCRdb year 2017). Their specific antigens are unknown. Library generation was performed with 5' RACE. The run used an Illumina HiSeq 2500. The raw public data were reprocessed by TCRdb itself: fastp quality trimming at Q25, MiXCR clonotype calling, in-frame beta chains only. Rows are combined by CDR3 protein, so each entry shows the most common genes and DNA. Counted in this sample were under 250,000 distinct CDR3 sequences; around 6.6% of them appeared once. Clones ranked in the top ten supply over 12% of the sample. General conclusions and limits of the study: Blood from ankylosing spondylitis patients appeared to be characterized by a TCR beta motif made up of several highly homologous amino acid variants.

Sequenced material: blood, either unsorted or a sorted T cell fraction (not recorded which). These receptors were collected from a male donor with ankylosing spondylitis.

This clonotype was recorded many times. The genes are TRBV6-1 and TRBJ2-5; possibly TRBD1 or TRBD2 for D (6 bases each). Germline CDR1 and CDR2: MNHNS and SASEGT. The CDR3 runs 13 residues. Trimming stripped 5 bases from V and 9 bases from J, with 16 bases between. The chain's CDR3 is CASSTGGIESQYF. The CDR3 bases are TGTGCCAGCAGTACCGGGGGCATTGAGTCCCAGTACTTC.

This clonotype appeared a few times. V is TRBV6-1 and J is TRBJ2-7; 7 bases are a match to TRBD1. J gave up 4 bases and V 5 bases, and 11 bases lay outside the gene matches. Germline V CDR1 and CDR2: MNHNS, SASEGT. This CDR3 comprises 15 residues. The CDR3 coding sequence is TGTGCCAGCAGTCCTACCGGGACAGCTATGTACGAGCAGTACTTC. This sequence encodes CASSPTGTAMYEQYF.

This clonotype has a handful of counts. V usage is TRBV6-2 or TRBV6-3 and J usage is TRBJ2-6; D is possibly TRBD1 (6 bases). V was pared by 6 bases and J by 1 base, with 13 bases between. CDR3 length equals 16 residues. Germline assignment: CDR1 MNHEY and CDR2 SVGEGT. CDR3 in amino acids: CASREIQGSGANVLTF. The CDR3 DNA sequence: TGTGCCAGCAGGGAAATACAGGGTTCTGGGGCCAACGTCCTGACTTTC.

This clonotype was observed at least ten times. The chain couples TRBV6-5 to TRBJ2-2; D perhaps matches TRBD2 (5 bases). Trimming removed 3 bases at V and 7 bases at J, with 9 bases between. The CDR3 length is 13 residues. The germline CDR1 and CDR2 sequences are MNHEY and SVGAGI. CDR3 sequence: CASSYTGDGELFF. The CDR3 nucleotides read TGTGCCAGCAGTTATACCGGGGACGGGGAGCTGTTTTTT.

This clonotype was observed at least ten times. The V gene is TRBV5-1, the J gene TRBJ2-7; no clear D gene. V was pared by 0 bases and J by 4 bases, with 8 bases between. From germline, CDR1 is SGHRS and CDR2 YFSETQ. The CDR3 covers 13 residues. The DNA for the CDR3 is TGCGCCAGCAGCTTGGGGACGATGTACGAGCAGTACTTC. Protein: CASSLGTMYEQYF.

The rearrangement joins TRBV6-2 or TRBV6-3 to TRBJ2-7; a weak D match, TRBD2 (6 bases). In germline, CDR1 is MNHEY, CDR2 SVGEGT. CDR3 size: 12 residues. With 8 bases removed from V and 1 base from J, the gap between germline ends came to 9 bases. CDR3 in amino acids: CASGGLSYEQYF. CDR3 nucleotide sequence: TGTGCCAGCGGGGGGTTGTCCTACGAGCAGTACTTC.

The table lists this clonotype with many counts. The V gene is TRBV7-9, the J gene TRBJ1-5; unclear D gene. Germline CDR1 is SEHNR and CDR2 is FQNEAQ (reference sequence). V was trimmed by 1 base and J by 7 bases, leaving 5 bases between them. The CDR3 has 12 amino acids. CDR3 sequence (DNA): TGTGCCAGCAGCTTAGTCTCCCAGCCCCAGCATTTT. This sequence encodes CASSLVSQPQHF.

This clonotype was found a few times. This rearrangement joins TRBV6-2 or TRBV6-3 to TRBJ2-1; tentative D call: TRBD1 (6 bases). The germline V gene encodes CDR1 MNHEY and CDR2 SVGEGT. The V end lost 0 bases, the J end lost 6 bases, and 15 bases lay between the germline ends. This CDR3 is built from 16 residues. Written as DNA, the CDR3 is TGTGCCAGCAGTTACTCTACAGGGTACCCCTCCAATGAGCAGTTCTTC. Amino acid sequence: CASSYSTGYPSNEQFF.

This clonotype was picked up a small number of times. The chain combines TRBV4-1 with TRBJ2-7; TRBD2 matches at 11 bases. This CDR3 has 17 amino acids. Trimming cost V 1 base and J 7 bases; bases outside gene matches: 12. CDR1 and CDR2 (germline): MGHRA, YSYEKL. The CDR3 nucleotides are TGCGCCAGCAGCCAAGTTGTAGGGACTAGCGGACAAGGGGAGCAGTACTTC. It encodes CASSQVVGTSGQGEQYF.

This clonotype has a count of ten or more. In DNA form, the CDR3 reads TGTGCCAGCAGCGTAGCAGGGGGAATCTCTGGAAACACCATATATTTT. It specifies CASSVAGGISGNTIYF. This chain connects TRBV9 to TRBJ1-3; 7 nucleotides match TRBD1. V shed 0 bases, J shed 0 bases, and the junction held 3 bases outside the gene matches. Germline V gives CDR1 SGDLS, CDR2 YYNGEE. The CDR3 covers 16 residues.

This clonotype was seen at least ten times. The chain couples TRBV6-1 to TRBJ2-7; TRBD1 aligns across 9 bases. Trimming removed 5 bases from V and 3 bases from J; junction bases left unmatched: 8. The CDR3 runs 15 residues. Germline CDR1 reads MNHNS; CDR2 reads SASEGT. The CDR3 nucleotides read TGTGCCAGCAGTAAGAACCGGGACAGGGACTACGAGCAGTACTTC. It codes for CASSKNRDRDYEQYF.

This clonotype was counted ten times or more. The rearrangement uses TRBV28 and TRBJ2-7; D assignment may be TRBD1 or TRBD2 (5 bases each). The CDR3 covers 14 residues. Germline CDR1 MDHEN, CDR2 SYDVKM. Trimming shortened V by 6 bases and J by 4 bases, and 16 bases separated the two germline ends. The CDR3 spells CASSSGREGYEQYF. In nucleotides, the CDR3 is TGTGCCAGCAGCTCGGGCCGAGAGGGGTACGAGCAGTACTTC.

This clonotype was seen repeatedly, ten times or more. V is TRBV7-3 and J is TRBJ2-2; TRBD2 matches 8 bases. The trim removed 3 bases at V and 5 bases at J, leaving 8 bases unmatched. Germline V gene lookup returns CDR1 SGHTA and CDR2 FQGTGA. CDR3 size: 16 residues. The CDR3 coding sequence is TGTGCCAGCAGCTTGTTGCCGGGGGGGCGAACCGGGGAGCTGTTTTTT. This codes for CASSLLPGGRTGELFF. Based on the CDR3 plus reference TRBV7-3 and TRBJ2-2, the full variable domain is GAGVSQTPSNKVTEKGKYVELRCDPISGHTALYWYRQSLGQGPEFLIYFQGTGAADDSGLPNDRFFAVRPEGSVSTLKIQRTERGDSAVYLCASSLLPGGRTGELFFGEGSRLTVL.

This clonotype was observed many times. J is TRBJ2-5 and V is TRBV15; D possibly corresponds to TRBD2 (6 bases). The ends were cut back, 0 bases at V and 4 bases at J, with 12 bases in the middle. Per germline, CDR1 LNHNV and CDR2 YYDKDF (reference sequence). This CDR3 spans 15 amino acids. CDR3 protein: CATSREYGSRETQYF. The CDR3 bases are TGTGCCACCAGCAGAGAGTACGGGAGTAGAGAGACCCAGTACTTC.

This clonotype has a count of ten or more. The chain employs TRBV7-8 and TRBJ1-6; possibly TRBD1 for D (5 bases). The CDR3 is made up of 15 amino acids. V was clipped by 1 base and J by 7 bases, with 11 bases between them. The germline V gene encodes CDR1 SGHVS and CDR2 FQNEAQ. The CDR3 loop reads CASSLVGGWNSPLHF. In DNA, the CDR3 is TGTGCCAGCAGCTTAGTGGGGGGATGGAATTCACCCCTCCACTTT.

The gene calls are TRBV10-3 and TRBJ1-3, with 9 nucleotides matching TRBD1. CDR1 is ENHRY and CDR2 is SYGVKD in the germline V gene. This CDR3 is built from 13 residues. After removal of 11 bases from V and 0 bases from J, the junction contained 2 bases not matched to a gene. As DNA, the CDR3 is TGTGCCTCGACAGGGGGCTCTGGAAACACCATATATTTT. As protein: CASTGGSGNTIYF.

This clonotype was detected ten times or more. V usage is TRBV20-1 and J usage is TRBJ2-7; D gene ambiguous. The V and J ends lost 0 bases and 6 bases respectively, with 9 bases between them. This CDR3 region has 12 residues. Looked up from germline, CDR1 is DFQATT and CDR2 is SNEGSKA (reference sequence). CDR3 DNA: TGCAGTGCTAGAGATCGGCGGTCCGAGCAGTACTTC. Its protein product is CSARDRRSEQYF.

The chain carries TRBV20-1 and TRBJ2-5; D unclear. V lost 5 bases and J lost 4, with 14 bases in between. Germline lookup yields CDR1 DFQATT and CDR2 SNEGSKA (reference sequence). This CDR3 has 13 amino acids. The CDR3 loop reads CSARLVLGETQYF. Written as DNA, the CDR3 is TGCAGTGCTCGACTTGTTTTGGGAGAGACCCAGTACTTC.

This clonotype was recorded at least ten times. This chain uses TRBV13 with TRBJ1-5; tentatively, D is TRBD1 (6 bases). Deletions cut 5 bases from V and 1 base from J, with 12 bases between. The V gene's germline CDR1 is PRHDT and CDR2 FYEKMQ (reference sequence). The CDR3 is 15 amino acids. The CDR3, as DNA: TGTGCCAGCAGCCAAGGGGGGTTGAGCAATCAGCCCCAGCATTTT. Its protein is CASSQGGLSNQPQHF.

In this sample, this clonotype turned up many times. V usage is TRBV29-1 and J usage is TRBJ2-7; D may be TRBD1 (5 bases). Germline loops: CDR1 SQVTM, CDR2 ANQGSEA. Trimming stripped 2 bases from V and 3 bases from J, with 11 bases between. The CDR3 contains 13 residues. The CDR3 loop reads CSVETGPHYEQYF. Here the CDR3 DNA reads TGCAGCGTTGAAACAGGACCCCACTACGAGCAGTACTTC.

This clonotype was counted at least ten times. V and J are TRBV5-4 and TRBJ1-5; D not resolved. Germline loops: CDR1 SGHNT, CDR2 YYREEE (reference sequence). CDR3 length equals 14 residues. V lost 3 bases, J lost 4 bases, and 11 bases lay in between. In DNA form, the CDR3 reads TGTGCCAGCAGCTCCCTCGGGCCAAATCAGCCCCAGCATTTT. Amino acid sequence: CASSSLGPNQPQHF.

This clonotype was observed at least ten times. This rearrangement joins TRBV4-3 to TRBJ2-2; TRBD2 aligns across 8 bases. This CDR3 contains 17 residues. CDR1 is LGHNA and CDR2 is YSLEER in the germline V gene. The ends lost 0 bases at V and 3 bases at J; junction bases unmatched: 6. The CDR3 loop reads CASSQDFGGRYTGELFF. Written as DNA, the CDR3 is TGCGCCAGCAGCCAAGATTTTGGCGGGAGGTACACCGGGGAGCTGTTTTTT.

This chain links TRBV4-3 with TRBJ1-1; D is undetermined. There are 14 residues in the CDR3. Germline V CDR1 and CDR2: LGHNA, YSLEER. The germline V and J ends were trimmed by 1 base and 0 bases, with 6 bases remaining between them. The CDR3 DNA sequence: TGCGCCAGCAGCCAAGTACTCCTGAACACTGAAGCTTTCTTT. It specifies CASSQVLLNTEAFF.

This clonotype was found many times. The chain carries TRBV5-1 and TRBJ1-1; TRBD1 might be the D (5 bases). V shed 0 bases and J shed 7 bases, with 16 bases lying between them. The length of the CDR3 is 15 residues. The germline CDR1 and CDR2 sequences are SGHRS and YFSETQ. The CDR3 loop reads CASSLAEGTHIEAFF. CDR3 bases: TGCGCCAGCAGCTTGGCCGAGGGGACCCACATTGAAGCTTTCTTT.

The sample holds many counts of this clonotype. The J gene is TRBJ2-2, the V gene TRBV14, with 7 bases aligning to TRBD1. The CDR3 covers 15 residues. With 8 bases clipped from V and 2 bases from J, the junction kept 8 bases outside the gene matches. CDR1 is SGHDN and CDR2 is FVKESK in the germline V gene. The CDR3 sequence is CASALGQLNTGELFF. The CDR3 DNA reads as TGTGCCAGCGCCCTGGGACAGCTAAACACCGGGGAGCTGTTTTTT.

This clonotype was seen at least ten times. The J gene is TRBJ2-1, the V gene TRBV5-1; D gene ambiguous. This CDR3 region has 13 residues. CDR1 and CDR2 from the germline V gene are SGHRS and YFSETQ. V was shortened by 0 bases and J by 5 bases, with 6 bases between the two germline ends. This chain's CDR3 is CASSLVGNNEQFF. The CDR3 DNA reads TGCGCCAGCAGCTTGGTAGGAAACAATGAGCAGTTCTTC.

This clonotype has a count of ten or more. The CDR3 sequence is CASSQEAITDTQYF. CDR3 in DNA: TGCGCCAGCAGCCAAGAAGCGATCACAGATACGCAGTATTTT. This chain uses TRBV4-3 with TRBJ2-3, with D hard to call. From germline, CDR1 is LGHNA and CDR2 YSLEER. With 0 bases removed from V and 2 bases from J, the gap between germline ends came to 6 bases. This CDR3 comprises 14 residues.

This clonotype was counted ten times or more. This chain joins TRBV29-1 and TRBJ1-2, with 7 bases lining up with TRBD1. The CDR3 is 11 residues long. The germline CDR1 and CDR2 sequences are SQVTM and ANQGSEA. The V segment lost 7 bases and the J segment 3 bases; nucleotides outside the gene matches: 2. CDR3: CSGTGDYGYTF. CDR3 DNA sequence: TGCAGCGGCACAGGGGACTATGGCTACACCTTC.

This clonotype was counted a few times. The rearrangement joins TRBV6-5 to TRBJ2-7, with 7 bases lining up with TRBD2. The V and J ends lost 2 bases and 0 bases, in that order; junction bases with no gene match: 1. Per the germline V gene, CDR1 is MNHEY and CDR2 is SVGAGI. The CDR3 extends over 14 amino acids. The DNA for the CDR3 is TGTGCCAGCAGTTACACTAGCGTCTCCTACGAGCAGTACTTC. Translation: CASSYTSVSYEQYF.

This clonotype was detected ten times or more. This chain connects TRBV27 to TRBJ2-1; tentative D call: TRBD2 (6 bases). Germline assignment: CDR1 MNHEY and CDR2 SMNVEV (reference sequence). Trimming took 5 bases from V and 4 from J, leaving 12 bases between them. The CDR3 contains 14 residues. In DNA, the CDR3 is TGTGCCAGCAGTGCTAGCGTTAATTACAATGAGCAGTTCTTC. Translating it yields CASSASVNYNEQFF.

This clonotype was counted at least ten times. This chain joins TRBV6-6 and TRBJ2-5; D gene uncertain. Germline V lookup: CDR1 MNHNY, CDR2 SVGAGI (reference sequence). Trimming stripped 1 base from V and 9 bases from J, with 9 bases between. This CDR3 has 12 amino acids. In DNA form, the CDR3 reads TGTGCCAGCAGTTACTTACTGGCGGCCCAGTACTTC. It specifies CASSYLLAAQYF.

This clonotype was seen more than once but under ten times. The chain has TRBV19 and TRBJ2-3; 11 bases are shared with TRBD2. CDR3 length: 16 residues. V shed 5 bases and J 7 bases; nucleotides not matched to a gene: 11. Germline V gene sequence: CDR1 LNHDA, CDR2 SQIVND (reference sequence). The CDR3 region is CASSSRALAGGHTQYF. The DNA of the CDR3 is TGTGCCAGTAGTTCCCGGGCCCTAGCGGGGGGTCATACGCAGTATTTT.